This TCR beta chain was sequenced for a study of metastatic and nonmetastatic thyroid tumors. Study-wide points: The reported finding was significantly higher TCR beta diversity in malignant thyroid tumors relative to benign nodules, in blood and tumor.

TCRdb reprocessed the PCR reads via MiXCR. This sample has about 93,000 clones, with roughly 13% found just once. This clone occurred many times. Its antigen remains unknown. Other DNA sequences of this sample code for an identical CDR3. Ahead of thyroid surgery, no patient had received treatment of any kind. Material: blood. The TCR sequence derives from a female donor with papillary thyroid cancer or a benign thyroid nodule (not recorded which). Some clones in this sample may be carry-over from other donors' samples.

CDR3 DNA sequence: TGCAGTGCCTTCGGGGCCTCCCCGACCGAGACCCAGTACTTC. Translating it yields CSAFGASPTETQYF. The V and J genes are TRBV20-1 and TRBJ2-5, with D perhaps given as TRBD1 or TRBD2 (5 bases each). Trimming removed 6 bases from V and 5 bases from J, with 19 bases in between. The length of the CDR3 is 14 residues. CDR1 is DFQATT, CDR2 SNEGSKA, per germline (reference sequence).